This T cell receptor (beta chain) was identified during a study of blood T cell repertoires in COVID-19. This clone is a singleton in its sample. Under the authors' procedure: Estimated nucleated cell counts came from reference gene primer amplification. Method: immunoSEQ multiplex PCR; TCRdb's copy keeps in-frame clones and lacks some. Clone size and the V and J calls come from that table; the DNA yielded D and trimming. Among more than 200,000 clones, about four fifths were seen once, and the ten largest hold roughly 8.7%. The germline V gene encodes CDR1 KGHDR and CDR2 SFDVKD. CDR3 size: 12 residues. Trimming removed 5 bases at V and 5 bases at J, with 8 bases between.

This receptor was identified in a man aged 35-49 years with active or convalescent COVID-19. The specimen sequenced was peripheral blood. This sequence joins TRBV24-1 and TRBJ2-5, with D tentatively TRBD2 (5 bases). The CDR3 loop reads CATSGRGETQYF. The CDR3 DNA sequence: TGTGCCACCAGTGGGAGAGGGGAGACCCAGTACTTC.